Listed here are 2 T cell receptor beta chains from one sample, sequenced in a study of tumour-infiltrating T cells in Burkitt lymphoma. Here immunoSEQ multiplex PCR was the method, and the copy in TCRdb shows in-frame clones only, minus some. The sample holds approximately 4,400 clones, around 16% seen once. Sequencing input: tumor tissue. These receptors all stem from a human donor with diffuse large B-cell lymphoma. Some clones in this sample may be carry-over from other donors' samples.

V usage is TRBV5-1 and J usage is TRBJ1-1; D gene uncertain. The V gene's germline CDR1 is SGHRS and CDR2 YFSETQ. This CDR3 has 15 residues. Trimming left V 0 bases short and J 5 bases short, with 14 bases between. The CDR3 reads CASSLEELANTEAFF. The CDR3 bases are TGCGCCAGCAGCTTGGAAGAACTGGCGAATACTGAAGCTTTCTTT. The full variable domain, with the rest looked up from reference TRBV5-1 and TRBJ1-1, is KAGVTQTPRYLIKTRGQQVTLSCSPISGHRSVSWYQQTPGQGLQFLFEYFSETQRNKGNFPGRFSGRQFSNSRSEMNVSTLELGDSALYLCASSLEELANTEAFFGQGTRLTVV.

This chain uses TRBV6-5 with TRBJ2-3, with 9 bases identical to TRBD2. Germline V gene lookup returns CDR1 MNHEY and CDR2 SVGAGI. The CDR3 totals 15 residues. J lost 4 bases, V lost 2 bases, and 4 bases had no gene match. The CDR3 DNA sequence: TGTGCCAGCAGTTACGCGGGGGGGCCTCCAGATACGCAGTATTTT. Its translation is CASSYAGGPPDTQYF.